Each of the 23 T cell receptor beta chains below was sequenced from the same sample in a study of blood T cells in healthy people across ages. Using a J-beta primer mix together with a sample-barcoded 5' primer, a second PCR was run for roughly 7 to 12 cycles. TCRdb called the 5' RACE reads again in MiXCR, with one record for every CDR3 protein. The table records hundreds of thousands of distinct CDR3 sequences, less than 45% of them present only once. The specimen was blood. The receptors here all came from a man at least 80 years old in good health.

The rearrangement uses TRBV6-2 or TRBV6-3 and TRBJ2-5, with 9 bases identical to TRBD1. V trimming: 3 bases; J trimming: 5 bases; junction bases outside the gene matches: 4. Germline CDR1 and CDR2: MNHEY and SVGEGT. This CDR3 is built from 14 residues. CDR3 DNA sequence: TGTGCCAGCAGTTATGGGGACAGGGACGAGACCCAGTACTTC. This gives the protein CASSYGDRDETQYF.

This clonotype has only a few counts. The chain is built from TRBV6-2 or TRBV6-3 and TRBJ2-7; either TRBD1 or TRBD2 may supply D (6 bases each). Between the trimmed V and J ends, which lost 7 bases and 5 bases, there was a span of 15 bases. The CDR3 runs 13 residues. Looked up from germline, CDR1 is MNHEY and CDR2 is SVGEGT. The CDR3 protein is CASMTPGADEQYF. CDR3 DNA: TGTGCCAGCATGACCCCGGGGGCCGACGAGCAGTACTTC.

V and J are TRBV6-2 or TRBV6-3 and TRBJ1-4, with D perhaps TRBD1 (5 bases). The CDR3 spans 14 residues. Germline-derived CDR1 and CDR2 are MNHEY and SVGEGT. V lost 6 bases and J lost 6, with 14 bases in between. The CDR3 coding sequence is TGTGCCAGCAGATATCGGGACGTCTATGAAAAACTGTTTTTT. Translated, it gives CASRYRDVYEKLFF.

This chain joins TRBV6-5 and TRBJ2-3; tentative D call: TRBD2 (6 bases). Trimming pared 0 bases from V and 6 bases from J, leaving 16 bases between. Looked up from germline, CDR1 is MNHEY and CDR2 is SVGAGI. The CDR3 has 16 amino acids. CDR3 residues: CASSYSPRVGGDTQYF. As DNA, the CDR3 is TGTGCCAGCAGTTACTCGCCCAGGGTAGGAGGGGATACGCAGTATTTT.

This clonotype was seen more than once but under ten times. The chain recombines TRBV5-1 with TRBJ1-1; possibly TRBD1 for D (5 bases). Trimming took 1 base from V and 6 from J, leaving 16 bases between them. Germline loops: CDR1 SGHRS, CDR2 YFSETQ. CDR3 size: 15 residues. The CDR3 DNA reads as TGCGCCAGCAGCTTGAATCAGGGAAGTGGCTCTGAAGCTTTCTTT. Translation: CASSLNQGSGSEAFF.

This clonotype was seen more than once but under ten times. The CDR3 protein is CASSQDLIGAVNSPLHF. For the CDR3, the DNA is TGCGCCAGCAGCCAAGATCTCATTGGGGCAGTCAATTCACCCCTCCACTTT. J is TRBJ1-6 and V is TRBV4-3, with a possible D match to TRBD1 (5 bases). The germline CDR1 and CDR2 sequences are LGHNA and YSLEER. V dropped 0 bases and J dropped 7 bases, with 16 bases sitting between them. The CDR3 length is 17 residues.

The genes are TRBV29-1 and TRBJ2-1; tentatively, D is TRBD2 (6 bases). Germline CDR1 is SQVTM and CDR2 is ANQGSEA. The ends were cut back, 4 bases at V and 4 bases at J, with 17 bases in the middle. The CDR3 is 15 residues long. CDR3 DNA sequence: TGCAGCGTTGCCCTCCCCGCGGGGCTTTACAATGAGCAGTTCTTC. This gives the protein CSVALPAGLYNEQFF.

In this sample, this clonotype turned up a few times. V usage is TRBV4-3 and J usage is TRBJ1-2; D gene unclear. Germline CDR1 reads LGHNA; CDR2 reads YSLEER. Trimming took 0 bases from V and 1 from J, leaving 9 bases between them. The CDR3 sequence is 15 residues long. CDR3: CASSQEPRYNYGYTF. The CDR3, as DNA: TGCGCCAGCAGCCAAGAACCCAGATATAACTATGGCTACACCTTC.

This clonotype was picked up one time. CDR3 bases: TGTGCCAGCAGCCAATGGGGCGAACAGAAAAGAGAGACCCAGTACTTC. This sequence encodes CASSQWGEQKRETQYF. The chain links TRBV7-6 to TRBJ2-4, with D maybe TRBD1 (5 bases). The end of the DNA aligns better with TRBJ2-5, so the J call may be wrong. The CDR3 loop spans 16 amino acids. Germline CDR1 is SGHVS and CDR2 is FNYEAQ.

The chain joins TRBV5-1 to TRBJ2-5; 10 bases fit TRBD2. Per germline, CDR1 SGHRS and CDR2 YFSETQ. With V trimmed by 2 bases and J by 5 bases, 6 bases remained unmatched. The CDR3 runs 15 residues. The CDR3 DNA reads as TGCGCCAGCAGCTTCAGCGGGGGGGCCGAGGAGACCCAGTACTTC. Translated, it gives CASSFSGGAEETQYF.

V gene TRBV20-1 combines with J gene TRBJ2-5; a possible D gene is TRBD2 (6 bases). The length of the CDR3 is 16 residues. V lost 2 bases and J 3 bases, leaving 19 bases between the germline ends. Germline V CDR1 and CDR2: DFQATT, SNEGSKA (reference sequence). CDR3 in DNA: TGCAGTGCTAGATGGCCGGGAGCTGGAAAAGAAGAGACCCAGTACTTC. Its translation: CSARWPGAGKEETQYF.

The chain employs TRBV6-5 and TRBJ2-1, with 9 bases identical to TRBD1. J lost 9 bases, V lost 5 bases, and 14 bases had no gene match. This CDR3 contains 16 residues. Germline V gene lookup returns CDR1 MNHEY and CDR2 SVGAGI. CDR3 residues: CASSPHRGRASGEQFF. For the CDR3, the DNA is TGTGCCAGCAGTCCGCACAGGGGGCGAGCGTCGGGTGAGCAGTTCTTC.

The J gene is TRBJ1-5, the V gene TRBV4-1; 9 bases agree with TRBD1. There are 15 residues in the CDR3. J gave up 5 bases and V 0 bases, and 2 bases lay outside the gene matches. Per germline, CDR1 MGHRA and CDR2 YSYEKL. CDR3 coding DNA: TGCGCCAGCAGCCAAGATGGACAGGGGTATCAGCCCCAGCATTTT. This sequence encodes CASSQDGQGYQPQHF.

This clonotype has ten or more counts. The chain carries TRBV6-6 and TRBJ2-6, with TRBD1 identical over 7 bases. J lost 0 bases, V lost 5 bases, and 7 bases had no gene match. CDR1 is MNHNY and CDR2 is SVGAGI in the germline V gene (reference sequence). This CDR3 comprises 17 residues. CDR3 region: CASSPPPGGSGANVLTF. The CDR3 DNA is TGTGCCAGCAGTCCACCTCCAGGGGGCTCTGGGGCCAACGTCCTGACTTTC.

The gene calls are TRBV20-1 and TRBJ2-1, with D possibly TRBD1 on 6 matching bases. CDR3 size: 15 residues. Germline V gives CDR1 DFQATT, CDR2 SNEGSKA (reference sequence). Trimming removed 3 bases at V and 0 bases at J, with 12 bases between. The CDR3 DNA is TGCAGTGCTAGGAAGGGGGAGAGCTCCTACAATGAGCAGTTCTTC. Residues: CSARKGESSYNEQFF.

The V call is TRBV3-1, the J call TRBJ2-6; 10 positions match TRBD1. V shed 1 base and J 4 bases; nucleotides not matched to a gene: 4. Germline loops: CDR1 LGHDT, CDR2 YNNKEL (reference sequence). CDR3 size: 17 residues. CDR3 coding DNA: TGTGCCAGCAGCCAAGGGGACAGGGGCTCAGGGGCCAACGTCCTGACTTTC. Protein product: CASSQGDRGSGANVLTF.

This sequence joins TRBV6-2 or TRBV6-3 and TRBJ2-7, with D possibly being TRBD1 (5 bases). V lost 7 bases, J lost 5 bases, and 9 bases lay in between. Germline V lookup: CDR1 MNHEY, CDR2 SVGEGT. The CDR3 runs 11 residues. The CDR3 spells CASNQGDEQYF. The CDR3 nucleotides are TGTGCCAGCAACCAGGGCGACGAGCAGTACTTC.

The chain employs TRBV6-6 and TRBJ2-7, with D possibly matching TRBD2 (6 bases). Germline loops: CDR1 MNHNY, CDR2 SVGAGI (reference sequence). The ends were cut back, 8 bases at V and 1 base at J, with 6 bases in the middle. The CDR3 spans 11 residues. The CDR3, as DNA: TGTGCCAGCGCGGGGTCCTACGAGCAGTACTTC. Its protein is CASAGSYEQYF.

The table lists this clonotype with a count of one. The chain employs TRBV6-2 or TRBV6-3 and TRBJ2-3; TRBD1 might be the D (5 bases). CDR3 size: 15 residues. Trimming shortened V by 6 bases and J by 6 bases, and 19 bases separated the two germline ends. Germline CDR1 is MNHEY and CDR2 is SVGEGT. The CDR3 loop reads CASREGAAGLDTQYF. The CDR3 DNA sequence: TGTGCCAGCAGGGAAGGGGCGGCAGGGCTGGATACGCAGTATTTT.

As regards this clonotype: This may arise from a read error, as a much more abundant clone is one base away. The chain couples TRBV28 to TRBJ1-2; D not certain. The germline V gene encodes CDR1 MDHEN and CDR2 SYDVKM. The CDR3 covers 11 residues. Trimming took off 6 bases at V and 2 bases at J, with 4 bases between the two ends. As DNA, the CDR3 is TGTGCCAGCAGGGAAAACTATGGCTACACCTTC. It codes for CASRENYGYTF.

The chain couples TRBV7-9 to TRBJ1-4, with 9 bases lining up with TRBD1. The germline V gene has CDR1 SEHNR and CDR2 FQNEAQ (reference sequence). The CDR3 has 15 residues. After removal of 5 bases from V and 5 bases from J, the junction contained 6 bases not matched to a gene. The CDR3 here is CASSHFGTGNEKLFF. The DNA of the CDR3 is TGTGCCAGCAGCCATTTCGGGACAGGGAATGAAAAACTGTTTTTT.

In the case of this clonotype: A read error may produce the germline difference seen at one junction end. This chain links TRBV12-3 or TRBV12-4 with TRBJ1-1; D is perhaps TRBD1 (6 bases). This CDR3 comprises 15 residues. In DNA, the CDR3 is TGTGTCAGCAGCCCGAAACAGGGTGGGAACACTGAAGCTTTCTTT. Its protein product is CVSSPKQGGNTEAFF.

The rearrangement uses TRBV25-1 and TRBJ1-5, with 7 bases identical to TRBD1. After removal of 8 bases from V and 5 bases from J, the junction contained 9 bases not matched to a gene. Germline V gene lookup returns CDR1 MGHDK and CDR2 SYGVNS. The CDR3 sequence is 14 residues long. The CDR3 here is CASSETGAYQPQHF. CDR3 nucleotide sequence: TGTGCCAGCTCAGAAACAGGGGCTTATCAGCCCCAGCATTTT.